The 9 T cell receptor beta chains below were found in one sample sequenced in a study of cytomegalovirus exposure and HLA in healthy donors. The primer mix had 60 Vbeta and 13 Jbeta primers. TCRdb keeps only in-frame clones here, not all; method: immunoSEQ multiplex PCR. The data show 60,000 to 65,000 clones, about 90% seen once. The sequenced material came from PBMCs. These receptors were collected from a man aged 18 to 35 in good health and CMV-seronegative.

The CDR3 reads CASSPTSGLTLHF. Written as DNA, the CDR3 is TGTGCCAGCAGCCCGACCTCGGGGTTAACCCTCCACTTT. V and J are TRBV6-5 and TRBJ1-6; D not certain. Trimming removed 6 bases at V and 14 bases at J, with 17 bases between. CDR1 MNHEY and CDR2 SVGAGI come from the germline V gene. The CDR3 has 13 residues.

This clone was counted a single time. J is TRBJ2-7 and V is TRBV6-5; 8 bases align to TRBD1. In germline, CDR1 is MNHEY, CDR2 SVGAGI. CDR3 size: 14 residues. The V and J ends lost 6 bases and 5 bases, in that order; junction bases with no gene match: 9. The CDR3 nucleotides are TGTGCCAGCAGAACAGGGGGAGAAGGTCACGAGCAGTACTTC. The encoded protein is CASRTGGEGHEQYF.

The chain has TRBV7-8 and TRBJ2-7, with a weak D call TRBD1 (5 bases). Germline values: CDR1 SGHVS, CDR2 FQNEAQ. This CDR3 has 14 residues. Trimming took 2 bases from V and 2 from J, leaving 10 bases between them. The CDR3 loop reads CASSLWGSAYEQYF. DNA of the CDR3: TGTGCCAGCAGCTTATGGGGCAGCGCCTACGAGCAGTACTTC.

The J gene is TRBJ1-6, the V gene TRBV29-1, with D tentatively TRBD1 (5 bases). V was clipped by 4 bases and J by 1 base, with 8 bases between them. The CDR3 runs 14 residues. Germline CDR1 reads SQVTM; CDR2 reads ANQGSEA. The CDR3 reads CSVGQGSYNSPLHF. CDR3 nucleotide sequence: TGCAGCGTTGGCCAGGGATCCTATAATTCACCCCTCCACTTT.

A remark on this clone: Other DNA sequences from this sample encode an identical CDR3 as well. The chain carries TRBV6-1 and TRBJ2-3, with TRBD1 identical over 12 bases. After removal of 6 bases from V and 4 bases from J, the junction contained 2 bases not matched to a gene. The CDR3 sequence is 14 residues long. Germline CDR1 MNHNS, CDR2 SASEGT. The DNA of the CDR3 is TGTGCCAGCAGCGGGACAGGGGGCGCAGATACGCAGTATTTT. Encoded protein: CASSGTGGADTQYF.

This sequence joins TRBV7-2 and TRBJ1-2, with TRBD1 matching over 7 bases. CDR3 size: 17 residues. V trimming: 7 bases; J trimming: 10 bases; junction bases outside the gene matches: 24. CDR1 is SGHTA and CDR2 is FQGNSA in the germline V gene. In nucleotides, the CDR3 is TGTGCCAGCATCCTGACCCACAGGGGACCTGGAACGTCTGACTACACCTTC. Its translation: CASILTHRGPGTSDYTF.

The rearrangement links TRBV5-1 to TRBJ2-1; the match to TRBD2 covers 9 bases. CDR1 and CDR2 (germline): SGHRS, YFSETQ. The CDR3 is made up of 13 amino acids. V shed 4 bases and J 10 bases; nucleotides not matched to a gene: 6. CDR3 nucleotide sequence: TGCGCCAGCAGCCTAGCGGGATCGCTCGAGCAGTTCTTC. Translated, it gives CASSLAGSLEQFF.

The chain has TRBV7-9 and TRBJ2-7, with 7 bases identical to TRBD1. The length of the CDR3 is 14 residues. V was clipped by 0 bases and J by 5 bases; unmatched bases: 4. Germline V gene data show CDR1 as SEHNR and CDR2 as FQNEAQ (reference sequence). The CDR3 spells CASSLADRVDEQYF. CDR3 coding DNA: TGTGCCAGCAGCTTAGCCGACAGGGTGGACGAGCAGTACTTC.

In nucleotides, the CDR3 is TGTGCCAGCAGCGTACCCGGAGTATATGGCTACACCTTC. Amino acids: CASSVPGVYGYTF. This chain connects TRBV9 to TRBJ1-2; D is unresolved. V lost 1 base and J 5 bases, leaving 9 bases between the germline ends. This CDR3 is 13 amino acids long. The V gene's germline CDR1 is SGDLS and CDR2 YYNGEE. Complete variable domain (other parts from reference TRBV9 and TRBJ1-2): DSGVTQTPKHLITATGQRVTLRCSPRSGDLSVYWYQQSLDQGLQFLIQYYNGEERAKGNILERFSAQQFPDLHSELNLSSLELGDSALYFCASSVPGVYGYTFGSGTRLTVV.